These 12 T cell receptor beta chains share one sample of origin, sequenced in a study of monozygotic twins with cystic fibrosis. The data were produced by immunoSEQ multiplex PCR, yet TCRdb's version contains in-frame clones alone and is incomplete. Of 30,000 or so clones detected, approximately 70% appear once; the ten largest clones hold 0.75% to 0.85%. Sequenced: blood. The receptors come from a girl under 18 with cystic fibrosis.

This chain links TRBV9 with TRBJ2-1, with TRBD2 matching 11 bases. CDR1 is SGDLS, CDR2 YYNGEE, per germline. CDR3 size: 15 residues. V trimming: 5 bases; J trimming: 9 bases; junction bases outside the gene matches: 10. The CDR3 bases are TGTGCCAGCAGTCTTAGCGGGAGGGCCGGGGGTGAGCAGTTCTTC. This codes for CASSLSGRAGGEQFF.

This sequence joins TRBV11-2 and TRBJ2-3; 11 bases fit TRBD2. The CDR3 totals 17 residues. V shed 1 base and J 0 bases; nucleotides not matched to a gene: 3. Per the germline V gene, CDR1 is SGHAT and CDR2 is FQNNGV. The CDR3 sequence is CASSLVGLAVSTDTQYF. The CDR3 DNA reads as TGTGCCAGCAGCTTAGTGGGACTAGCGGTGAGCACAGATACGCAGTATTTT.

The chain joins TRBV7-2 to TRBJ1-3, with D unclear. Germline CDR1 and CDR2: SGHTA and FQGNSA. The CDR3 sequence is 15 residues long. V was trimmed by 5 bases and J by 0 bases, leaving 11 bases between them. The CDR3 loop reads CASSQTTFSGNTIYF. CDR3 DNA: TGTGCCAGCAGCCAGACGACATTCTCTGGAAACACCATATATTTT.

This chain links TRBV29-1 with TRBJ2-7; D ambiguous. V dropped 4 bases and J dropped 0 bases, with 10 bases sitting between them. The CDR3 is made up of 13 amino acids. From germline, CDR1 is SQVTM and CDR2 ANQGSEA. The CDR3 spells CSVVGRYSYEQYF. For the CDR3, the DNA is TGCAGCGTTGTTGGCAGGTACTCCTACGAGCAGTACTTC.

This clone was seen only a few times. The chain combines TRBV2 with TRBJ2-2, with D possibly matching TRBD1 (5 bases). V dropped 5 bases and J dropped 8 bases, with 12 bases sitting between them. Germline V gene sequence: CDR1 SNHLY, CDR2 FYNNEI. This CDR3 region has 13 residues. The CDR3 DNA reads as TGTGCCAGCAGTAGCGAAGGGGTGGGGGAGCTGTTTTTT. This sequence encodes CASSSEGVGELFF.

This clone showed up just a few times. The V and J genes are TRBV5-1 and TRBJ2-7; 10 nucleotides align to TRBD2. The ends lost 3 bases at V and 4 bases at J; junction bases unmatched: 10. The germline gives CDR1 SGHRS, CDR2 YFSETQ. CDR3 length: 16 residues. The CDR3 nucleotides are TGCGCCAGCAGCTCGGGACTAGCGCGAGGTGGGTACGAGCAGTACTTC. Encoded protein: CASSSGLARGGYEQYF.

For the CDR3, the DNA is TGTGCCAGCAGTCCCCGGGGTTCTCAGCCCCAGCATTTT. Translated: CASSPRGSQPQHF. V is TRBV2 and J is TRBJ1-5; no definite D call. Per germline, CDR1 SNHLY and CDR2 FYNNEI. Deletions cut 5 bases from V and 6 bases from J, with 11 bases between. The CDR3 is made up of 13 amino acids.

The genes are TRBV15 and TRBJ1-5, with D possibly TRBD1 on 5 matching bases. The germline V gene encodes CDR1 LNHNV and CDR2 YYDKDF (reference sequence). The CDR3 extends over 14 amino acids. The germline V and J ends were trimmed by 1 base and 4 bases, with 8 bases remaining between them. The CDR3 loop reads CATSRGQRNQPQHF. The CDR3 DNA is TGTGCCACCAGCAGAGGACAGCGGAATCAGCCCCAGCATTTT.

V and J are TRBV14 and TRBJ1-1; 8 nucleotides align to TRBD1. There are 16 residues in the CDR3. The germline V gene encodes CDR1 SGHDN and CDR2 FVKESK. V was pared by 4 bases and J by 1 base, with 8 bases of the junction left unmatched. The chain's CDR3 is CASSPRQGTRNTEAFF. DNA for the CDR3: TGTGCCAGCAGCCCTAGACAGGGGACGAGGAACACTGAAGCTTTCTTT.

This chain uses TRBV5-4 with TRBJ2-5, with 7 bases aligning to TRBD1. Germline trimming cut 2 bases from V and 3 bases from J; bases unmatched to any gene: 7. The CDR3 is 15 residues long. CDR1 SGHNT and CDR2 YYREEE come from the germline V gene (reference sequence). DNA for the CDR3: TGTGCCAGCAGCTTAACAGGGGATCTTAAAGAGACCCAGTACTTC. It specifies CASSLTGDLKETQYF.

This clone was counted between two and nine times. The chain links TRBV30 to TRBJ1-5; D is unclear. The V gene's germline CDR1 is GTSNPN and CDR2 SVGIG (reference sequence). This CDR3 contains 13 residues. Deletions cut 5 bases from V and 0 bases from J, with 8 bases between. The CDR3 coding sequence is TGTGCCTGGTCTGGGGATAGCAATCAGCCCCAGCATTTT. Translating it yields CAWSGDSNQPQHF.

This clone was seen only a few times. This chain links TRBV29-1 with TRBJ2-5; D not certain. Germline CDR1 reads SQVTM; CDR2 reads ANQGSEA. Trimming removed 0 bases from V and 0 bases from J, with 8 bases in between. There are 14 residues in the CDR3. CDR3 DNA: TGCAGCGTTGAAGAGGGGTCGTACCAAGAGACCCAGTACTTC. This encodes CSVEEGSYQETQYF.